Sequencing of this T cell receptor (beta chain) was carried out in a study of blood T cell repertoires in COVID-19. Study summary: The cDNA or gDNA used as material had been derived from T cells, B-cell-depleted T cells, or PBMCs.

This clone came up once. Produced via immunoSEQ multiplex PCR; TCRdb's table is partial and in-frame only. The sample includes around 310,000 clones, around 90% of them seen just once. This clonotype was sampled from a man aged 30-40 years who had recovered from COVID-19. The specimen sequenced was PBMCs or T cells enriched from blood (not recorded which).

This chain's CDR3 is CASSSAGTGGDPTFETQYF. The CDR3 DNA reads TGTGCCAGCAGTTCCGCCGGGACAGGGGGCGACCCGACGTTCGAGACCCAGTACTTC. V usage is TRBV6-8 and J usage is TRBJ2-5; 12 nucleotides align to TRBD1. The CDR3 is made up of 19 amino acids. After removal of 4 bases from V and 5 bases from J, the junction contained 17 bases not matched to a gene. CDR1 is MNHGY, CDR2 SAAAGT, per germline.